These T cell receptor beta chains were read from a single sample in a study of blood T cell repertoires in COVID-19. Produced via immunoSEQ multiplex PCR; TCRdb's table is partial and in-frame only. The sample yields some 56,000 clones, 81% seen once. Sequenced sample: peripheral blood. The receptors derive from a woman older than 75 with active or convalescent COVID-19. Each CDR3 is given with its conserved first and last residue.

j_gene | v_gene | CDR3aa
TRBJ2-2 | TRBV19 | CASSLSGTTNTGELFF
TRBJ1-2 | TRBV28 | CASSFSLQGDSNF
TRBJ2-5 | TRBV29-1 | CSVADRGGEETQYF
TRBJ1-6 | TRBV5-4 | CASSLGAGGTYNSPLHF
TRBJ1-3 | TRBV2 | CASSVGQGGYSGNTIYF
TRBJ1-1 | TRBV3-1/TRBV3-2 | CASSQKDREAFF
TRBJ1-1 | TRBV4-3 | CASSQASRGTEAFF
TRBJ1-6 | TRBV7-2 | CASSRGQGRIDSPLHF
TRBJ2-2 | TRBV6-1 | CASSEKGDTGELFF
TRBJ1-2 | TRBV28 | CASSRSVGSYGYTF
TRBJ1-2 | TRBV10-3 | CAISGTGEDGYTF
TRBJ1-2 | TRBV3-1/TRBV3-2 | CASSQQSTANYGYTF
TRBJ1-2 | TRBV6-5 | CASSAGAGYGYTF
TRBJ1-5 | TRBV12-5 | CASGLGQGVGNQPQHF